The clone carrying this T cell receptor beta chain was observed a single time. Clones were read by immunoSEQ multiplex PCR, and TCRdb kept only the in-frame ones, dropping some. In the table there are 50,000 or so clones, around nine tenths of which are singletons. The sample comes from a study of blood T cell repertoires in COVID-19. As for the study in general: COVID-19 samples from acute and convalescent phases originated in the United States, Italy and Spain.

Unmatched junction bases numbered 7, after V lost 3 bases and J lost 6 bases. The CDR3 has 15 residues. The germline gives CDR1 MNHNY, CDR2 SVGAGI (reference sequence). This chain uses TRBV6-6 with TRBJ2-5; 10 nucleotides align to TRBD2. Sequencing input: peripheral blood. The clonotype was recovered from a man aged 50-60 years with active COVID-19. The CDR3 nucleotides are TGTGCCAGCAGTTATCCTAGCGGGAGTAGACAGACCCAGTACTTC. It translates to CASSYPSGSRQTQYF.